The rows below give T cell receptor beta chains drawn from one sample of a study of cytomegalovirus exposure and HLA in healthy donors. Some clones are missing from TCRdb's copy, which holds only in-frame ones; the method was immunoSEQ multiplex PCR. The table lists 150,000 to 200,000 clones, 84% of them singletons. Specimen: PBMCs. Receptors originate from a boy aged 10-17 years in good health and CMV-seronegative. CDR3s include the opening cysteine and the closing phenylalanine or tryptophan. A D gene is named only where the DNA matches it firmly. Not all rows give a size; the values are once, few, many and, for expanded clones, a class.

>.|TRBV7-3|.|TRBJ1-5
TGTGCCAGCAGCCAACAATGGACAGATAGCAATCAGCCCCAGCATTTT
CASSQQWTDSNQPQHF
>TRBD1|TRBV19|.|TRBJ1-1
TGTGCCAGTAGTATAGACAGGACAGGGCGCGCTTTCTTT
CASSIDRTGRAFF
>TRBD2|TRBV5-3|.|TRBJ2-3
TGTGCCAGAAGCAGCCTAGCGGGAGGCGCAGATACGCAGTATTTT
CARSSLAGGADTQYF
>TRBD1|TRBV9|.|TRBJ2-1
TGTGCCAGCAGCGGCCAAACCGGGACAGGGGAGTACAATGAGCAGTTCTTC
CASSGQTGTGEYNEQFF
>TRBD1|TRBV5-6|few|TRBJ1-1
TGTGCCAGCAGCGCCCGGGACAGGACCATGAACACTGAAGCTTTCTTT
CASSARDRTMNTEAFF
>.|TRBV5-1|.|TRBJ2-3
TGCGCCAGCAGCTTGAATCTAGATACGCAGTATTTT
CASSLNLDTQYF
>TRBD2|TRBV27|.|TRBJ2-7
TGTGCCAGCAGTCCTAGCGGGAAGTACGAGCAGTACTTC
CASSPSGKYEQYF
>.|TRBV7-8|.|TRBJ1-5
TGTGCCAGCAGCCCCTCGACTCGGTCAGAGGTTAGCAATCAGCCCCAGCATTTT
CASSPSTRSEVSNQPQHF
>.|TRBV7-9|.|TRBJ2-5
TGTGCCAGCAGTATGGGGGGGCAGGGGACCCAGTACTTC
CASSMGGQGTQYF
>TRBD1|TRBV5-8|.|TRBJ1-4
TGTGCCAGCAGACTAACCGGGACAGGGGATGAAAAACTGTTTTTT
CASRLTGTGDEKLFF
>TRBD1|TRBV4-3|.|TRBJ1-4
TGCGCCAGCAGCCGCGGAAGACAGGGAACTAATGAAAAACTGTTTTTT
CASSRGRQGTNEKLFF
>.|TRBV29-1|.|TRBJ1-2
TGCAGCGTTGGGGGGGACGGCTACACCTTC
CSVGGDGYTF